These 9 T cell receptor beta chains came from one sample sequenced in a study of Tregs in tolerant kidney transplant recipients. Here immunoSEQ multiplex PCR was the method, and the copy in TCRdb shows in-frame clones only, minus some. The sample shows around 70,000 clones, over 85% of them seen only once. Sequencing was performed on CD8+ T cells from blood, taken before the transplant. Every receptor here comes from a human donor who received a combined kidney and bone marrow transplant.

The chain has TRBV6-5 and TRBJ2-1, with 7 bases matching TRBD2. The CDR3 spans 15 residues. Germline V gene sequence: CDR1 MNHEY, CDR2 SVGAGI. The junction had 9 bases not matched to a gene; V was cut back by 5 bases and J by 5 bases. CDR3 in DNA: TGTGCCAGCAGTCCACATAGCGGGTTAAACAATGAGCAGTTCTTC. Translating gives CASSPHSGLNNEQFF.

The rearrangement links TRBV4-3 to TRBJ1-2; a weak D match, TRBD1 (6 bases). Germline V lookup: CDR1 LGHNA, CDR2 YSLEER. The CDR3 is made up of 17 amino acids. V shed 0 bases and J shed 8 bases, with 22 bases lying between them. The CDR3 loop is CASSQDVWQGIMGGYTF. The CDR3, as DNA: TGCGCCAGCAGCCAAGATGTGTGGCAGGGGATTATGGGGGGCTACACCTTC.

The rearrangement links TRBV13 to TRBJ1-3; 9 bases are a match to TRBD1. CDR3 length: 17 residues. The V and J ends lost 3 bases and 1 base, in that order; junction bases with no gene match: 7. Germline lookup yields CDR1 PRHDT and CDR2 FYEKMQ (reference sequence). DNA for the CDR3: TGTGCCAGCAGCTTGGGACAGGGATTAGAATCTGGAAACACCATATATTTT. Protein sequence: CASSLGQGLESGNTIYF.

The chain carries TRBV18 and TRBJ2-1; D not resolved. This CDR3 has 14 residues. Between the trimmed V and J ends, which lost 3 bases and 6 bases, there was a span of 12 bases. Germline V gene sequence: CDR1 KGHSH, CDR2 LQKENI. CDR3 region: CASSPPGRSNEQFF. CDR3 DNA: TGTGCCAGCTCACCCCCGGGTAGAAGCAATGAGCAGTTCTTC.

The rearrangement joins TRBV27 to TRBJ2-1; possibly TRBD1 for D (6 bases). The CDR3 has 16 amino acids. Trimming pared 0 bases from V and 6 bases from J, leaving 15 bases between. The germline V gene has CDR1 MNHEY and CDR2 SMNVEV (reference sequence). CDR3 in DNA: TGTGCCAGCAGTTTATCCATGGGGCACAGGGTCAATGAGCAGTTCTTC. Translating gives CASSLSMGHRVNEQFF.

The V call is TRBV9, the J call TRBJ2-1; no firm D call. Trimming cost V 0 bases and J 8 bases, with 18 bases left between them. Germline values: CDR1 SGDLS, CDR2 YYNGEE. The CDR3 sequence is 16 residues long. CDR3 bases: TGTGCCAGCAGCGTAGGCGGCAGTCTAATCAAAGATGAGCAGTTCTTC. It translates to CASSVGGSLIKDEQFF.

This clone came up once. One end of the junction varies from germline; a read error may be responsible. The chain employs TRBV13 and TRBJ1-4; TRBD1 agrees at 8 bases. CDR1 is PRHDT, CDR2 FYEKMQ, per germline (reference sequence). The length of the CDR3 is 15 residues. The CDR3 bases are TGTGCCGGCAGCGCCCGACAGGGGACTAATGAAAAACTGTTTTTT. Amino acid sequence: CAGSARQGTNEKLFF.

This chain links TRBV6-6 with TRBJ1-3; D ambiguous. Germline lookup yields CDR1 MNHNY and CDR2 SVGAGI (reference sequence). CDR3 length equals 11 residues. V was cut by 6 bases and J by 6 bases, with 6 bases left in between. Here the CDR3 reads CASRGENTIYF. For the CDR3, the DNA is TGTGCCAGCAGGGGAGAAAACACCATATATTTT.

The chain carries TRBV29-1 and TRBJ1-1; D is unclear. Germline CDR1 SQVTM, CDR2 ANQGSEA. The CDR3 has 11 residues. V lost 6 bases to trimming and J lost 6 bases, with 11 bases between them. Here the CDR3 DNA reads TGCAGCGTCGGAGGCAGCCCTGAAGCTTTCTTT. This gives the protein CSVGGSPEAFF.